The present entry profiles one T cell receptor beta chain with its context. Antigen unknown. The data derive from a study of T cell responses to AZD1222 COVID-19 vaccine. Study-wide findings and caveats: Spike-specific TCR repertoires showed rising breadth and depth after two AZD1222 doses. Spike was spanned by vaccine-associated CD4 TCRs, which were dominant at 160-218 and 743-854.

This table comes from immunoSEQ multiplex PCR, and its TCRdb copy is limited to in-frame clones, with some not included. The data contain fewer than 150,000 clones, 65% to 90% of them singletons. The receptor comes from an adult in good health. Sequencing used peripheral blood, obtained on day 0 of AZD1222 vaccination.

CDR3 loop: CASSQEGQWDTQYF. For the CDR3, the DNA is TGCGCCAGCAGCCAAGAAGGCCAGTGGGATACGCAGTATTTT. The V gene is TRBV4-1, the J gene TRBJ2-3; D is unresolved. The germline V and J ends were trimmed by 0 bases and 6 bases, with 10 bases remaining between them. CDR3 length: 14 residues. The germline V gene encodes CDR1 MGHRA and CDR2 YSYEKL.